The 32 T cell receptor beta chains listed next were all sequenced from one sample in a study of T cell responses to AZD1222 COVID-19 vaccine. Only in-frame clones appear in the TCRdb table, and some are missing; sequencing was by immunoSEQ multiplex PCR. This table has about 120,000 clones, about 93% appearing once. The sequencing here drew on peripheral blood, taken 28 days after the second AZD1222 dose. The receptor source for this set is an adult who received the AZD1222 COVID-19 vaccine.

The chain carries TRBV6-5 and TRBJ2-5, with D possibly TRBD2 on 6 matching bases. Germline values: CDR1 MNHEY, CDR2 SVGAGI. V was pared by 4 bases and J by 4 bases, with 7 bases between. The CDR3 consists of 12 residues. The CDR3 nucleotides are TGTGCCAGCAGTTTCGGGGGAGAGACCCAGTACTTC. Its translation: CASSFGGETQYF.

V usage is TRBV12-3 or TRBV12-4 and J usage is TRBJ2-1, with TRBD2 matching 14 bases. The CDR3 totals 13 residues. V was pared by 7 bases and J by 8 bases, with 1 base of the junction left unmatched. The CDR3 bases are TGTGCCAGCACGGGACTAGCGGGGGATGAGCAGTTCTTC. Protein: CASTGLAGDEQFF.

The chain carries TRBV5-1 and TRBJ2-7, with TRBD2 as a possible D gene (5 bases). The ends were cut back, 4 bases at V and 6 bases at J, with 17 bases in the middle. Germline V CDR1 and CDR2: SGHRS, YFSETQ. The CDR3 runs 14 residues. Here the CDR3 reads CASSPPAGSAEQYF. The DNA for the CDR3 is TGCGCCAGCAGCCCCCCGGCGGGTTCGGCCGAGCAGTACTTC. Complete variable domain (other parts from reference TRBV5-1 and TRBJ2-7): KAGVTQTPRYLIKTRGQQVTLSCSPISGHRSVSWYQQTPGQGLQFLFEYFSETQRNKGNFPGRFSGRQFSNSRSEMNVSTLELGDSALYLCASSPPAGSAEQYFGPGTRLTVT.

J is TRBJ2-1 and V is TRBV7-2, with unresolved D. The CDR3 extends over 13 amino acids. Trimming pared 0 bases from V and 6 bases from J, leaving 6 bases between. Germline V gene data show CDR1 as SGHTA and CDR2 as FQGNSA. The CDR3 DNA is TGTGCCAGCAGCTTAGCCCCCCCCAATGAGCAGTTCTTC. This translates into CASSLAPPNEQFF.

V is TRBV2 and J is TRBJ1-1; D unresolved. Trimming removed 4 bases at V and 7 bases at J, with 10 bases between. The CDR3 contains 12 residues. From germline, CDR1 is SNHLY and CDR2 FYNNEI. The CDR3 coding sequence is TGTGCCAGCAGTGTATTTGGCAGTGAAGCTTTCTTT. Translated: CASSVFGSEAFF.

This chain links TRBV14 with TRBJ2-3; 9 bases line up with TRBD2. Trimming cost V 3 bases and J 0 bases; bases outside gene matches: 7. The germline V gene has CDR1 SGHDN and CDR2 FVKESK. This CDR3 comprises 17 residues. CDR3 DNA: TGTGCCAGCAGCCACAGTCTAGCGGGGTATAGCACAGATACGCAGTATTTT. It translates to CASSHSLAGYSTDTQYF.

The gene calls are TRBV11-2 and TRBJ1-1; no clear D gene. V lost 4 bases to trimming and J lost 1 base, with 7 bases between them. In germline, CDR1 is SGHAT, CDR2 FQNNGV. The CDR3 consists of 13 residues. The CDR3 spells CASSSTENTEAFF. CDR3 coding DNA: TGTGCCAGCAGCTCTACAGAGAACACTGAAGCTTTCTTT.

V usage is TRBV18 and J usage is TRBJ2-1, with 8 bases fitting TRBD1. The trim removed 5 bases at V and 3 bases at J, leaving 6 bases unmatched. CDR1 KGHSH and CDR2 LQKENI come from the germline V gene. The length of the CDR3 is 15 residues. The CDR3 sequence is CASSTGTGNYNEQFF. Here the CDR3 DNA reads TGTGCCAGCTCAACCGGGACAGGAAACTACAATGAGCAGTTCTTC.

The V gene is TRBV6-5, the J gene TRBJ1-1, with 7 nucleotides matching TRBD1. The J segment lost 0 bases and the V segment lost 10 bases, leaving 8 bases of the junction unmatched. The CDR3 sequence is 14 residues long. The germline gives CDR1 MNHEY, CDR2 SVGAGI. The CDR3 reads CATATGPMNTEAFF. In DNA form, the CDR3 reads TGTGCCACCGCGACAGGGCCGATGAACACTGAAGCTTTCTTT.

This rearrangement joins TRBV2 to TRBJ2-7, with 8 nucleotides matching TRBD2. J lost 2 bases, V lost 6 bases, and 9 bases had no gene match. The CDR3 runs 15 residues. Germline CDR1 is SNHLY and CDR2 is FYNNEI. CDR3 in DNA: TGTGCCAGCAGGGCATCCGGGGGGGGTCCCTACGAGCAGTACTTC. Its protein product is CASRASGGGPYEQYF.

The chain combines TRBV7-2 with TRBJ1-5; 7 bases match TRBD1. The CDR3 runs 15 residues. Germline V gene lookup returns CDR1 SGHTA and CDR2 FQGNSA. The J segment lost 2 bases and the V segment lost 1 base, leaving 2 bases of the junction unmatched. CDR3 sequence reads: CASSLGGGGNQPQHF. In DNA, the CDR3 is TGTGCCAGCAGCTTAGGAGGGGGCGGCAATCAGCCCCAGCATTTT.

The CDR3, as DNA: TGTGCCAGCAGTCTTGGACAGGGGATGAACACTGAAGCTTTCTTT. Protein product: CASSLGQGMNTEAFF. The chain joins TRBV6-2 or TRBV6-3 to TRBJ1-1, with 9 bases that match TRBD1. This CDR3 has 15 amino acids. With V trimmed by 5 bases and J by 0 bases, 4 bases remained unmatched. Germline CDR1 MNHEY, CDR2 SVGEGT.

V is TRBV29-1 and J is TRBJ1-2; maybe TRBD1 (5 bases). The V gene lost 3 bases and the J gene lost 5 bases, with 22 bases spanning the gap. Germline CDR1 and CDR2: SQVTM and ANQGSEA. CDR3 length: 16 amino acids. The CDR3 DNA reads TGCAGCGTTGACCGAGCTGGGGGATCCTGGGAGTATGGCTACACCTTC. Translating gives CSVDRAGGSWEYGYTF. The whole variable domain, remainder taken from reference TRBV29-1 and TRBJ1-2, is SAVISQKPSRDICQRGTSLTIQCQVDSQVTMMFWYRQQPGQSLTLIATANQGSEATYESGFVIDKFPISRPNLTFSTLTVSNMSPEDSSIYLCSVDRAGGSWEYGYTFGSGTRLTVV.

V and J are TRBV4-2 and TRBJ1-1; D gene unclear. This CDR3 is 14 amino acids long. The germline V gene encodes CDR1 LGHNA and CDR2 YNFKEQ. With 0 bases removed from V and 1 base from J, the gap between germline ends came to 6 bases. CDR3 sequence reads: CASSQDPANTEAFF. The CDR3 bases are TGTGCCAGCAGCCAAGATCCTGCGAACACTGAAGCTTTCTTT.

The rearrangement links TRBV29-1 to TRBJ2-3, with D perhaps matching TRBD1 (7 bases). The V end was cut by 4 bases, the J end by 1 base, with 15 bases between. Germline-derived CDR1 and CDR2 are SQVTM and ANQGSEA. The CDR3 contains 15 residues. The CDR3 region has the DNA TGCAGCGTTGTAGCAGGGGGGACCCGCACAGATACGCAGTATTTT. Protein product: CSVVAGGTRTDTQYF.

This clone was seen just once. The chain has TRBV6-6 and TRBJ1-5; TRBD1 is a possible D gene (5 bases). From germline, CDR1 is MNHNY and CDR2 SVGAGI (reference sequence). The CDR3 length is 15 residues. The V end lost 6 bases, the J end lost 4 bases, and 16 bases lay between the germline ends. The CDR3 sequence: CASRAITGGNQPQHF. DNA of the CDR3: TGTGCCAGCAGAGCAATAACAGGCGGGAATCAGCCCCAGCATTTT.

The V and J genes are TRBV4-2 and TRBJ2-1; TRBD2 agrees at 13 bases. Germline CDR1 and CDR2: LGHNA and YNFKEQ. The CDR3 has 18 amino acids. J was trimmed by 8 bases and V by 0 bases; bases with no gene match: 10. As DNA, the CDR3 is TGTGCCAGCAGCCAAGATACAAAGACTAGCGGGGGGCGCGATGAGCAGTTCTTC. Encoded protein: CASSQDTKTSGGRDEQFF.

As for this clone: Distinct nucleotide sequences in the sample also encode this CDR3. The chain is built from TRBV29-1 and TRBJ2-3; either TRBD1 or TRBD2 may supply D (5 bases each). Trimming cost V 0 bases and J 6 bases, with 7 bases left between them. This CDR3 is 12 amino acids long. The germline V gene has CDR1 SQVTM and CDR2 ANQGSEA. In DNA form, the CDR3 reads TGCAGCGTTGAAGAGGGGACGGATACGCAGTATTTT. This gives the protein CSVEEGTDTQYF.

The V call is TRBV4-3, the J call TRBJ1-6; D might be TRBD1 (5 bases). Trimming pared 1 base from V and 14 bases from J, leaving 9 bases between. There are 12 residues in the CDR3. Germline V CDR1 and CDR2: LGHNA, YSLEER. CDR3: CASSQGGGALHF. In DNA, the CDR3 is TGCGCCAGCAGCCAAGGGGGGGGAGCCCTCCACTTT.

The chain links TRBV19 to TRBJ1-5; D is possibly TRBD1 (5 bases). The V and J ends lost 5 bases and 5 bases respectively, with 13 bases between them. CDR1 LNHDA and CDR2 SQIVND come from the germline V gene (reference sequence). The CDR3 consists of 14 residues. The chain's CDR3 is CASSLLWGDQPQHF. DNA for the CDR3: TGTGCCAGTAGTTTGCTTTGGGGGGATCAGCCCCAGCATTTT.

The CDR3 here is CASSYSSATGDAFF. The CDR3 DNA follows: TGTGCCAGCAGTTACTCGTCTGCGACAGGGGACGCTTTCTTT. The chain joins TRBV6-2 or TRBV6-3 to TRBJ1-1, with 8 positions matching TRBD1. Trimming cost V 0 bases and J 11 bases; bases outside gene matches: 8. CDR1 MNHEY and CDR2 SVGEGT come from the germline V gene. The CDR3 length is 14 residues.

The V and J genes are TRBV12-3 or TRBV12-4 and TRBJ1-1; D uncertain. This CDR3 has 12 residues. Trimming removed 3 bases from V and 2 bases from J, with 4 bases in between. The CDR3 DNA follows: TGTGCCAGCAGTTTCAGTAACACTGAAGCTTTCTTT. This codes for CASSFSNTEAFF.

V is TRBV4-2 and J is TRBJ2-7; D may be TRBD2 (5 bases). Germline CDR1 LGHNA, CDR2 YNFKEQ. There are 17 residues in the CDR3. With 10 bases removed from V and 3 bases from J, the gap between germline ends came to 28 bases. The CDR3 spells CANGPPRVGNSHYEQYF. In DNA form, the CDR3 reads TGTGCCAATGGCCCTCCGCGGGTTGGTAATAGTCACTACGAGCAGTACTTC.

V gene TRBV7-8 combines with J gene TRBJ2-7; the match to TRBD1 covers 7 bases. Per germline, CDR1 SGHVS and CDR2 FQNEAQ. The trim removed 3 bases at V and 2 bases at J, leaving 4 bases unmatched. The CDR3 is made up of 14 amino acids. The CDR3 coding sequence is TGTGCCAGCAGCTTGAACAGGGGCCCCTACGAGCAGTACTTC. Amino acid sequence: CASSLNRGPYEQYF.

The J gene is TRBJ1-1, the V gene TRBV10-3; D gene ambiguous. V gave up 2 bases and J gave up 10 bases, with 11 bases separating them. Germline CDR1 and CDR2: ENHRY and SYGVKD. The CDR3 loop spans 12 amino acids. Written as DNA, the CDR3 is TGTGCCATCAGTGAGCTGGGCAGTAGAGCTTTCTTT. Protein: CAISELGSRAFF.

This clone has just one count. This sequence joins TRBV2 and TRBJ2-5; D assignment may be TRBD1 or TRBD2 (6 bases each). Germline V lookup: CDR1 SNHLY, CDR2 FYNNEI. V gave up 7 bases and J gave up 3 bases, with 12 bases separating them. The CDR3 is made up of 13 amino acids. The DNA for the CDR3 is TGTGCCAGCACCCCCGGGGGCGAAGAGACCCAGTACTTC. Protein product: CASTPGGEETQYF.

V usage is TRBV6-1 and J usage is TRBJ1-5; no clear D. Trimming took off 0 bases at V and 7 bases at J, with 7 bases between the two ends. CDR3 length: 13 residues. Germline-derived CDR1 and CDR2 are MNHNS and SASEGT. CDR3 amino acids: CASSEAGMQPQHF. CDR3 nucleotides: TGTGCCAGCAGTGAAGCAGGGATGCAGCCCCAGCATTTT.

V is TRBV20-1 and J is TRBJ2-2, with D maybe TRBD2 (6 bases). The germline V gene encodes CDR1 DFQATT and CDR2 SNEGSKA (reference sequence). The CDR3 covers 11 residues. V lost 7 bases and J 6 bases, leaving 9 bases between the germline ends. CDR3 loop: CSVSGAGELFF. CDR3 in DNA: TGCAGTGTTTCGGGAGCCGGGGAGCTGTTTTTT.

This clone was picked up a small number of times. V gene TRBV6-5 combines with J gene TRBJ1-5; a possible D gene is TRBD1 (5 bases). This CDR3 contains 13 residues. The germline V gene has CDR1 MNHEY and CDR2 SVGAGI. The germline V and J ends were trimmed by 6 bases and 4 bases, with 10 bases remaining between them. The CDR3 region is CASRGVLNQPQHF. The CDR3, as DNA: TGTGCCAGCAGGGGGGTTTTAAATCAGCCCCAGCATTTT.

This clone appeared a few times. The chain joins TRBV5-1 to TRBJ2-1, with TRBD2 matching over 10 bases. V shed 2 bases, J shed 2 bases, and the junction held 4 bases outside the gene matches. CDR1 and CDR2 from the germline V gene are SGHRS and YFSETQ. This CDR3 is built from 16 residues. The CDR3 DNA sequence: TGCGCCAGCAGCTTCGGGCTAGCGGGGGCCTACAATGAGCAGTTCTTC. Translation gives CASSFGLAGAYNEQFF.

The rearrangement joins TRBV6-5 to TRBJ2-5, with TRBD2 matching over 13 bases. CDR3 size: 14 residues. Germline lookup yields CDR1 MNHEY and CDR2 SVGAGI. With 8 bases clipped from V and 2 bases from J, the junction kept 2 bases outside the gene matches. Written as DNA, the CDR3 is TGTGCCAGCGGACTAGCGGGAGTTCAAGAGACCCAGTACTTC. This sequence encodes CASGLAGVQETQYF.

This clone has more than one count but fewer than ten. The chain joins TRBV10-3 to TRBJ2-2, with a weak D call TRBD2 (6 bases). CDR1 and CDR2 (germline): ENHRY, SYGVKD. V lost 10 bases and J lost 1, with 10 bases in between. The CDR3 has 13 amino acids. The chain's CDR3 is CATGTGNTGELFF. CDR3 nucleotide sequence: TGTGCCACCGGGACTGGGAACACCGGGGAGCTGTTTTTT.